What follows are 24 T cell receptor beta chains derived from one specimen sequenced in a study of T cells in Graves' hyperthyroidism and ophthalmopathy. TCR beta CDR3 sequences were amplified from RNA transcripts. First-round RT-PCR of the TCR CDR3 relied on the HTBI primer set. TCRdb processed the multiplex PCR reads anew with MiXCR; each CDR3 protein has one entry. Among about 520,000 distinct CDR3 sequences listed, about 20% were seen once. Sequencing was carried out using blood. These receptor sequences come from a man aged 18 to 29 with Graves' hyperthyroidism.

V and J are TRBV2 and TRBJ2-3; no reliable D call. Germline-derived CDR1 and CDR2 are SNHLY and FYNNEI. The CDR3 loop spans 14 amino acids. V was trimmed by 8 bases and J by 4 bases, leaving 16 bases between them. In DNA form, the CDR3 reads TGTGCCAGCCAAACAGCCTTAACTCCAGATACGCAGTATTTT. Translating gives CASQTALTPDTQYF.

In this sample, this clonotype turned up a few times. This may come from a read error, since a much larger clone is one base off. V usage is TRBV6-1 and J usage is TRBJ2-5; D might be TRBD2 (7 bases). V was clipped by 6 bases and J by 4 bases, with 9 bases between them. Per the germline V gene, CDR1 is MNHNS and CDR2 is SASEGT. The CDR3 sequence is 12 residues long. The CDR3 protein is CASRRGGETQYF. CDR3 bases: TGTGCCAGCAGGAGGGGGGGAGAGACCCAGTACTTC.

The CDR3 DNA follows: TGTGCCTGGAGAAGGACAGATAATTCACCCCTCCACTTT. Amino acid sequence: CAWRRTDNSPLHF. This chain links TRBV30 with TRBJ1-6; perhaps TRBD1 as D (6 bases). The length of the CDR3 is 13 residues. Per germline, CDR1 GTSNPN and CDR2 SVGIG (reference sequence). Trimming pared 3 bases from V and 5 bases from J, leaving 8 bases between.

The V call is TRBV6-1, the J call TRBJ2-7; 7 bases fit TRBD2. This CDR3 is built from 13 residues. Germline CDR1 reads MNHNS; CDR2 reads SASEGT. After removal of 10 bases from V and 3 bases from J, the junction contained 9 bases not matched to a gene. The CDR3 reads CAISGGRNYEQYF. DNA for the CDR3: TGTGCCATTTCGGGGGGTAGGAACTACGAGCAGTACTTC.

There are many counts of this clonotype. The chain links TRBV6-1 to TRBJ1-2; D is ambiguous. This CDR3 contains 14 residues. Looked up from germline, CDR1 is MNHNS and CDR2 is SASEGT. Trimming removed 6 bases from V and 0 bases from J, with 11 bases in between. This CDR3 reads CASSGDTTNYGYTF. Written as DNA, the CDR3 is TGTGCCAGCAGCGGCGACACAACTAACTATGGCTACACCTTC.

The chain recombines TRBV12-3 or TRBV12-4 with TRBJ2-7; no reliable D call. The germline V and J ends were trimmed by 8 bases and 3 bases, with 11 bases remaining between them. This CDR3 contains 12 residues. CDR3 region: CASAHSSYEQYF. CDR3 coding DNA: TGTGCCAGCGCGCACAGCAGCTACGAGCAGTACTTC.

The V call is TRBV15, the J call TRBJ1-1; D may be TRBD1 (6 bases). The CDR3 runs 13 residues. V lost 5 bases and J lost 4, with 11 bases in between. Germline CDR1 is LNHNV and CDR2 is YYDKDF (reference sequence). This chain's CDR3 is CATSWGAGTEAFF. For the CDR3, the DNA is TGTGCCACCAGCTGGGGGGCGGGCACTGAAGCTTTCTTT.

This clonotype was counted only a few times. The rearrangement joins TRBV19 to TRBJ2-7, with 7 nucleotides matching TRBD1. J lost 3 bases, V lost 7 bases, and 6 bases had no gene match. The CDR3 runs to 13 residues. CDR1 and CDR2 (germline): LNHDA, SQIVND (reference sequence). CDR3 bases: TGTGCCAGTAATATGGGGACAGACTACGAGCAGTACTTC. Protein sequence: CASNMGTDYEQYF.

The table lists this clonotype with a few counts. This chain links TRBV7-9 with TRBJ1-5, with a tentative D call TRBD1 (6 bases). The CDR3 has 14 residues. Germline-derived CDR1 and CDR2 are SEHNR and FQNEAQ (reference sequence). Trimming took 8 bases from V and 2 from J, leaving 13 bases between them. The CDR3 DNA sequence: TGTGCCAGCGGCGGACAGACAGGCAATCAGCCCCAGCATTTT. It specifies CASGGQTGNQPQHF.

This clonotype was observed at least ten times. V usage is TRBV28 and J usage is TRBJ1-1, with D unresolved. Trimming cost V 4 bases and J 4 bases, with 7 bases left between them. This CDR3 is built from 12 residues. Germline CDR1 and CDR2: MDHEN and SYDVKM. CDR3 residues: CASSYSRTEAFF. The DNA of the CDR3 is TGTGCCAGCAGTTATAGTCGCACTGAAGCTTTCTTT.

In its sample, this clonotype was seen many times. The rearrangement joins TRBV6-2 or TRBV6-3 to TRBJ1-5, with TRBD1 identical over 7 bases. The CDR3 loop spans 16 amino acids. V shed 8 bases, J shed 3 bases, and the junction held 13 bases outside the gene matches. Germline loops: CDR1 MNHEY, CDR2 SVGEGT. The CDR3 region is CASAGQPSKVNQPQHF. The CDR3 bases are TGTGCCAGCGCGGGACAGCCCTCGAAAGTCAATCAGCCCCAGCATTTT.

In its sample, this clonotype was seen many times. CDR3: CASSLATGRGAYTEAFF. The CDR3, as DNA: TGTGCCAGCAGTTTGGCCACCGGGAGGGGGGCCTACACTGAAGCTTTCTTT. The chain carries TRBV12-3 or TRBV12-4 and TRBJ1-1; D might be TRBD1 (6 bases). This CDR3 comprises 17 residues. The ends were cut back, 3 bases at V and 3 bases at J, with 20 bases in the middle.

This chain uses TRBV28 with TRBJ2-7; D might be TRBD1 or TRBD2, each matching 5 bases. V lost 5 bases and J 3 bases, leaving 17 bases between the germline ends. Germline V gene data show CDR1 as MDHEN and CDR2 as SYDVKM. The length of the CDR3 is 15 residues. The CDR3 coding sequence is TGTGCCAGCAGTCCCCGGGCCTGGGGGTTCTACGAGCAGTACTTC. This gives the protein CASSPRAWGFYEQYF.

This clonotype was seen ten or more times. The rearrangement links TRBV24-1 to TRBJ2-2, with D maybe TRBD1 (5 bases). This CDR3 region has 14 residues. Germline CDR1 and CDR2: KGHDR and SFDVKD. V was pared by 10 bases and J by 4 bases, with 15 bases between. For the CDR3, the DNA is TGTGCCACGGCAGGGCGCCTGTTCACCGGGGAGCTGTTTTTT. It yields the protein CATAGRLFTGELFF.

There are a few counts of this clonotype. The gene calls are TRBV27 and TRBJ1-6; tentative D call: TRBD1 (5 bases). V was clipped by 5 bases and J by 9 bases, with 11 bases between them. CDR1 and CDR2 (germline): MNHEY, SMNVEV (reference sequence). The CDR3 sequence is 13 residues long. The CDR3 nucleotides read TGTGCCAGCAGTGGGGATGGGGCTTCACCCCTCCACTTT. This translates into CASSGDGASPLHF.

This clonotype was seen many times. The chain recombines TRBV20-1 with TRBJ2-7; 8 bases agree with TRBD2. V lost 2 bases, J lost 6 bases, and 3 bases stayed unmatched. There are 12 residues in the CDR3. CDR1 and CDR2 (germline): DFQATT, SNEGSKA (reference sequence). The CDR3 DNA reads TGCAGTGCTAGATGGCTAGCGGGCGAGCAGTACTTC. It is translated as CSARWLAGEQYF.

Many counts were recorded for this clonotype. In DNA form, the CDR3 reads TGTGCCAGCAGCGCCGTGGGACAGGGTTCTCAGCCCCAGCATTTT. Translating gives CASSAVGQGSQPQHF. The V and J genes are TRBV6-1 and TRBJ1-5; 9 bases line up with TRBD1. V gave up 6 bases and J gave up 6 bases; unmatched junction bases: 9. Germline CDR1 MNHNS, CDR2 SASEGT. The CDR3 is 15 amino acids.

At least ten counts were recorded for this clonotype. V usage is TRBV12-3 or TRBV12-4 and J usage is TRBJ2-5, with D maybe TRBD1 (6 bases). The CDR3 is 12 amino acids. V dropped 8 bases and J dropped 9 bases, with 16 bases sitting between them. CDR3 loop: CASSPDSQAQYF. The CDR3 DNA follows: TGTGCCAGCTCCCCGGACAGTCAGGCCCAGTACTTC.

The table lists this clonotype with many counts. The V call is TRBV28, the J call TRBJ1-5; D is possibly TRBD1 (5 bases). There are 13 residues in the CDR3. Germline V gene sequence: CDR1 MDHEN, CDR2 SYDVKM. The V end was cut by 3 bases, the J end by 9 bases, with 12 bases between. The chain's CDR3 is CASSFTGRGPQHF. Written as DNA, the CDR3 is TGTGCCAGCAGTTTCACGGGGCGCGGGCCCCAGCATTTT.

The V call is TRBV18, the J call TRBJ2-5; a possible D gene is TRBD1 (5 bases). V gave up 4 bases and J gave up 1 base, with 13 bases separating them. This CDR3 comprises 15 residues. Germline V gene lookup returns CDR1 KGHSH and CDR2 LQKENI. The CDR3 reads CASSRGTGIQETQYF. The CDR3 region has the DNA TGTGCCAGCTCACGCGGAACAGGAATCCAAGAGACCCAGTACTTC.

The sample holds many counts of this clonotype. This chain uses TRBV27 with TRBJ1-6, with D possibly TRBD1 on 6 matching bases. Trimming took off 4 bases at V and 10 bases at J, with 14 bases between the two ends. The V gene's germline CDR1 is MNHEY and CDR2 SMNVEV (reference sequence). The CDR3 consists of 14 residues. The CDR3 coding sequence is TGTGCCAGCAGTTCAGGTGCAGGGGCGTCACCCCTCCACTTT. It is translated as CASSSGAGASPLHF.

This clonotype occurred many times. The V and J genes are TRBV11-2 and TRBJ2-7, with 11 bases lining up with TRBD1. The CDR3 totals 15 residues. The germline gives CDR1 SGHAT, CDR2 FQNNGV. V shed 5 bases, J shed 3 bases, and the junction held 6 bases outside the gene matches. CDR3 nucleotide sequence: TGTGCCAGCAGCGCTGGACAGGGGGCTTTCTACGAGCAGTACTTC. Its translation: CASSAGQGAFYEQYF. Drawing the rest from reference TRBV11-2 and TRBJ2-7, the complete variable domain is EAGVAQSPRYKIIEKRQSVAFWCNPISGHATLYWYQQILGQGPKLLIQFQNNGVVDDSQLPKDRFSAERLKGVDSTLKIQPAKLEDSAVYLCASSAGQGAFYEQYFGPGTRLTVT.

In this sample, this clonotype turned up many times. The chain employs TRBV7-9 and TRBJ1-2; maybe TRBD1 (5 bases). V was pared by 4 bases and J by 8 bases, with 14 bases between. The CDR3 is 13 amino acids. The V gene's germline CDR1 is SEHNR and CDR2 FQNEAQ (reference sequence). CDR3 sequence reads: CASSWDLSRGYTF. As DNA, the CDR3 is TGTGCCAGCAGCTGGGACCTGAGTAGAGGCTACACCTTC.

This clonotype was recorded at least ten times. CDR3 sequence reads: CASSLAMNTEAFF. The CDR3 region has the DNA TGTGCCAGCAGTTTGGCCATGAACACTGAAGCTTTCTTT. This chain joins TRBV12-3 or TRBV12-4 and TRBJ1-1, with D unresolved. The germline V and J ends were trimmed by 3 bases and 0 bases, with 5 bases remaining between them. This CDR3 is 13 amino acids long.